The T cell receptor (beta chain) under discussion was sequenced for a study of T cell changes during pregnancy in multiple sclerosis. CDR3 length equals 17 residues. After removal of 2 bases from V and 2 bases from J, the junction contained 9 bases not matched to a gene. Assay used: immunoSEQ multiplex PCR; TCRdb lists only in-frame clones, some missing. The sample gives about 75,000 clones, more than 70% of which show up once; approximately 1% is in the top ten. The clonotype was recovered from a female donor in good health, enrolled as a control in a pregnancy study. Sequences were derived from peripheral blood, sampled in the first trimester of pregnancy. This rearrangement joins TRBV23-1 to TRBJ2-5; 9 bases match TRBD1. TRBV23-1 is known as an ORF, though its function is uncertain. The CDR3: CASSQPLGTGRQETQYF. DNA for the CDR3: TGCGCCAGCAGTCAACCACTCGGGACAGGGAGACAAGAGACCCAGTACTTC.